The next 25 T cell receptor beta chains were all read from a single sample in a study of CD8 T cells in ankylosing spondylitis. TCRdb used MiXCR to reprocess the 5' RACE reads, holding one entry per CDR3 protein. The sample includes some 350,000 distinct CDR3 sequences, about 15% of them seen just once. The sample consisted of blood, either unsorted or a sorted T cell fraction (not recorded which). These receptors originate from a male donor with ankylosing spondylitis or in good health (not recorded which).

The J gene is TRBJ2-5, the V gene TRBV9, with a tentative D call TRBD1 (6 bases). The CDR3 has 17 residues. Germline V lookup: CDR1 SGDLS, CDR2 YYNGEE. V lost 3 bases to trimming and J lost 0 bases, with 18 bases between them. The CDR3 DNA reads TGTGCCAGCAGCGGACGACCCTTCGACAGGAACCAAGAGACCCAGTACTTC. Translation gives CASSGRPFDRNQETQYF. Looking up the rest from reference TRBV9 and TRBJ2-5 gives the full variable domain: DSGVTQTPKHLITATGQRVTLRCSPRSGDLSVYWYQQSLDQGLQFLIQYYNGEERAKGNILERFSAQQFPDLHSELNLSSLELGDSALYFCASSGRPFDRNQETQYFGPGTRLLVL.

This clonotype turned up a few times. The V call is TRBV11-2, the J call TRBJ1-2; 7 bases map to TRBD1. The CDR3 length is 16 residues. The germline CDR1 and CDR2 sequences are SGHAT and FQNNGV. With V trimmed by 2 bases and J by 2 bases, 8 bases remained unmatched. The CDR3 loop reads CASSLSRGKVNYGYTF. The CDR3 DNA reads TGTGCCAGCAGCTTATCCAGGGGGAAGGTGAACTATGGCTACACCTTC.

The chain combines TRBV6-2 or TRBV6-3 with TRBJ2-2, with D possibly being TRBD1 (6 bases). This CDR3 is 14 amino acids long. Trimming pared 4 bases from V and 5 bases from J, leaving 11 bases between. Germline CDR1 and CDR2: MNHEY and SVGEGT. This chain's CDR3 is CASSLTTGTGELFF. DNA for the CDR3: TGTGCCAGCAGTTTGACCACAGGGACCGGGGAGCTGTTTTTT.

This clonotype was detected only a few times. CDR3: CASSRYEEAFF. In DNA form, the CDR3 reads TGTGCCAGCAGCCGATATGAGGAAGCTTTCTTT. This chain uses TRBV3-1 with TRBJ1-1, with D hard to call. Germline loops: CDR1 LGHDT, CDR2 YNNKEL (reference sequence). The germline V and J ends were trimmed by 4 bases and 8 bases, with 8 bases remaining between them. This CDR3 contains 11 residues.

This clonotype was seen a handful of times. V usage is TRBV18 and J usage is TRBJ1-5, with D unclear. Germline V CDR1 and CDR2: KGHSH, LQKENI. The CDR3 is 13 residues long. Trimming pared 5 bases from V and 3 bases from J, leaving 8 bases between. The CDR3 bases are TGTGCCAGCTCAACTGATCTCAATCAGCCCCAGCATTTT. Protein product: CASSTDLNQPQHF.

In its sample, this clonotype was seen a few times. This chain joins TRBV6-1 and TRBJ1-5; no clear D. CDR3 length: 14 amino acids. Germline CDR1 and CDR2: MNHNS and SASEGT. V lost 2 bases and J lost 2, with 7 bases in between. CDR3 sequence (DNA): TGTGCCAGCAGTGAATACCTTCGCAATCAGCCCCAGCATTTT. This gives the protein CASSEYLRNQPQHF.

This sequence joins TRBV7-9 and TRBJ2-7; the D gene is possibly TRBD1 (6 bases). The V end lost 3 bases, the J end lost 5 bases, and 17 bases lay between the germline ends. Germline CDR1 reads SEHNR; CDR2 reads FQNEAQ (reference sequence). The CDR3 covers 15 residues. CDR3 in DNA: TGTGCCAGCAGCTTTAGACCCAGGGGTCTCGACGAGCAGTACTTC. Encoded protein: CASSFRPRGLDEQYF.

The chain couples TRBV7-9 to TRBJ2-3, with 10 bases aligning to TRBD2. The junction had 3 bases not matched to a gene; V was cut back by 4 bases and J by 2 bases. There are 15 residues in the CDR3. The germline gives CDR1 SEHNR, CDR2 FQNEAQ (reference sequence). The CDR3 is CASSSSGSTTDTQYF. The CDR3 nucleotides are TGTGCCAGCAGCTCTAGCGGGAGCACCACAGATACGCAGTATTTT.

This clonotype was picked up one time. This rearrangement joins TRBV4-1 to TRBJ2-7, with TRBD2 identical over 7 bases. Unmatched junction bases numbered 6, after V lost 5 bases and J lost 2 bases. This CDR3 contains 14 residues. The germline V gene encodes CDR1 MGHRA and CDR2 YSYEKL. The CDR3 sequence is CASSSERGAYEQYF. The CDR3 DNA follows: TGCGCCAGCAGCTCGGAGCGGGGAGCCTACGAGCAGTACTTC.

The chain couples TRBV21-1 to TRBJ2-3; the table's D call, TRBD1, was not checked against the DNA. TRBV21-1 constitutes a pseudogene. The CDR3 consists of 15 residues. CDR3 amino acids: CASSKPPRGTDTQYF. CDR3 coding DNA: TGTGCCAGCAGCAAACCCCCTCGCGGCACAGATACGCAGTATTTT.

This chain uses TRBV11-1 with TRBJ2-6; TRBD2 matches at 9 bases. Trimming at V came to 1 base and at J to 1 base, leaving 5 bases not matched to a gene. From germline, CDR1 is SGHAT and CDR2 FQDESV (reference sequence). The CDR3 has 18 residues. This CDR3 is CASSLGLAGSSGANVLTF. The CDR3 DNA sequence: TGTGCCAGCAGCTTAGGGCTAGCGGGGTCATCTGGGGCCAACGTCCTGACTTTC. Using reference TRBV11-1 and TRBJ2-6 for the parts outside the CDR3, the full variable domain is EAEVAQSPRYKITEKSQAVAFWCDPISGHATLYWYRQILGQGPELLVQFQDESVVDDSQLPKDRFSAERLKGVDSTLKIQPAELGDSAMYLCASSLGLAGSSGANVLTFGAGSRLTVL.

The J gene is TRBJ2-3, the V gene TRBV19, with 9 bases identical to TRBD1. Looked up from germline, CDR1 is LNHDA and CDR2 is SQIVND (reference sequence). The junction had 2 bases not matched to a gene; V was cut back by 3 bases and J by 4 bases. The CDR3 totals 14 residues. DNA of the CDR3: TGTGCCAGTAGTATCGGACAGGGGTCAGATACGCAGTATTTT. Its translation: CASSIGQGSDTQYF.

The chain links TRBV15 to TRBJ2-3; 9 bases map to TRBD1. Germline CDR1 is LNHNV and CDR2 is YYDKDF (reference sequence). The J segment lost 6 bases and the V segment lost 0 bases, leaving 10 bases of the junction unmatched. The CDR3 is made up of 17 amino acids. The CDR3 DNA reads as TGTGCCACCAGCAGAGATGTGTGGACAGGGGACTCGGATACGCAGTATTTT. This translates into CATSRDVWTGDSDTQYF.

This chain connects TRBV6-1 to TRBJ2-7, with D possibly being TRBD1 (6 bases). Trimming took off 5 bases at V and 0 bases at J, with 14 bases between the two ends. The CDR3 length is 15 residues. Per germline, CDR1 MNHNS and CDR2 SASEGT. The CDR3 here is CASSQTGRSSYEQYF. The CDR3 DNA reads TGTGCCAGCAGTCAGACAGGACGAAGCTCCTACGAGCAGTACTTC.

The rearrangement uses TRBV7-6 and TRBJ2-1; 7 bases are shared with TRBD1. The V segment lost 1 base and the J segment 8 bases; nucleotides outside the gene matches: 8. Germline V gene data show CDR1 as SGHVS and CDR2 as FNYEAQ. This CDR3 is 15 amino acids long. As DNA, the CDR3 is TGTGCCAGCAGCTTAGAGTCGGCAGGGGGACATGAGCAGTTCTTC. Translated: CASSLESAGGHEQFF.

The rearrangement uses TRBV4-2 and TRBJ2-4, with 7 bases matching TRBD2. Per germline, CDR1 LGHNA and CDR2 YNFKEQ. V dropped 0 bases and J dropped 10; count of bases not matched to a gene: 6. The CDR3 extends over 14 amino acids. Here the CDR3 DNA reads TGTGCCAGCAGCCAAGATTGGGGGGGGGTTATTCAGTACTTC. It codes for CASSQDWGGVIQYF.

The chain carries TRBV20-1 and TRBJ1-1; D not resolved. V was shortened by 3 bases and J by 3 bases, with 8 bases between the two germline ends. The CDR3 runs 12 residues. Germline CDR1 is DFQATT and CDR2 is SNEGSKA (reference sequence). This CDR3 reads CSARRPDTEAFF. The DNA of the CDR3 is TGCAGTGCTAGGAGGCCAGACACTGAAGCTTTCTTT.

This clonotype showed up many times. This chain connects TRBV5-1 to TRBJ2-1; 10 bases fit TRBD2. The germline CDR1 and CDR2 sequences are SGHRS and YFSETQ. The CDR3 length is 15 residues. The V and J ends lost 4 bases and 5 bases, in that order; junction bases with no gene match: 6. CDR3 sequence reads: CASSLSGRSDNEQFF. The CDR3 region has the DNA TGCGCCAGCAGCCTTAGCGGGAGGTCGGACAATGAGCAGTTCTTC.

This clonotype turned up a few times. The chain uses TRBV27 and TRBJ1-1; 9 bases line up with TRBD1. The CDR3 consists of 15 residues. J lost 1 base, V lost 4 bases, and 4 bases had no gene match. Germline loops: CDR1 MNHEY, CDR2 SMNVEV (reference sequence). The CDR3 protein is CASSSGQGKNTEAFF. In DNA, the CDR3 is TGTGCCAGCAGTTCGGGACAGGGTAAGAACACTGAAGCTTTCTTT.

This clonotype was seen at least ten times. The chain employs TRBV7-2 and TRBJ1-5; D is unresolved. The germline V gene encodes CDR1 SGHTA and CDR2 FQGNSA. V gave up 6 bases and J gave up 4 bases, with 10 bases separating them. This CDR3 region has 13 residues. In DNA form, the CDR3 reads TGTGCCAGCAGTTTGGGCAGAAATCAGCCCCAGCATTTT. Its protein is CASSLGRNQPQHF.

This rearrangement joins TRBV4-1 to TRBJ2-7; 9 nucleotides align to TRBD1. The V gene's germline CDR1 is MGHRA and CDR2 YSYEKL. V lost 4 bases, J lost 0 bases, and 4 bases stayed unmatched. This CDR3 spans 15 amino acids. The CDR3 DNA is TGCGCCAGCAGCCCGACAGGGGGTACCTCCTACGAGCAGTACTTC. Translating it yields CASSPTGGTSYEQYF.

The chain is built from TRBV10-3 and TRBJ2-5; maybe TRBD2 (6 bases). V was cut by 0 bases and J by 7 bases, with 6 bases left in between. Germline V gene data show CDR1 as ENHRY and CDR2 as SYGVKD. This CDR3 is 12 amino acids long. This CDR3 is CAISESEGTQYF. The CDR3 region has the DNA TGTGCCATCAGTGAGTCGGAGGGGACCCAGTACTTC.

CDR3 residues: CSSGLLNSPLHF. In nucleotides, the CDR3 is TGCAGTTCGGGACTGTTAAATTCACCCCTCCACTTT. The chain employs TRBV20-1 and TRBJ1-6; weak D call: TRBD1 (5 bases). Germline CDR1 and CDR2: DFQATT and SNEGSKA (reference sequence). The CDR3 has 12 residues. Trimming pared 8 bases from V and 7 bases from J, leaving 12 bases between.

This clonotype was found a few times. J is TRBJ1-4 and V is TRBV4-1; D remains ambiguous. Trimming removed 4 bases at V and 4 bases at J, with 19 bases between. The CDR3 spans 17 residues. From germline, CDR1 is MGHRA and CDR2 YSYEKL. CDR3 DNA sequence: TGCGCCAGCAGCCTACTGCACACTAGCAGTTTTAATGAAAAACTGTTTTTT. Its translation is CASSLLHTSSFNEKLFF.

The chain joins TRBV5-5 to TRBJ2-3, with 8 positions matching TRBD2. The CDR3 covers 15 residues. CDR1 is SGHKS, CDR2 YYEKEE, per germline (reference sequence). V dropped 1 base and J dropped 6; count of bases not matched to a gene: 7. The CDR3 DNA is TGTGCCAGCAGCTTGAGAGCGGGAGAAATGGATACGCAGTATTTT. This sequence encodes CASSLRAGEMDTQYF.